This T cell receptor beta chain came from a study of blood T cell repertoires in COVID-19. For the study at large: Acute and convalescent COVID-19 samples came from the United States, Italy and Spain. The analysed material was cDNA or gDNA that came from T cells, B-cell-depleted T cells, or PBMCs.

The V end was cut by 4 bases, the J end by 8 bases, with 7 bases between. Germline values: CDR1 SGDLS, CDR2 YYNGEE. This CDR3 contains 12 residues. Original data processing: It was from reference gene primer amplification that nucleated cell counts were estimated. The protocol was immunoSEQ multiplex PCR, while the TCRdb copy is restricted to in-frame clones and leaves out a portion. V, J and clone size derive from that table, while D and trimming were established from the DNA sequence. The data contain about 370,000 clones, 90% of them singletons. The chain recombines TRBV9 with TRBJ1-6; D remains ambiguous. The sequencing input was peripheral blood. The receptor was derived from a man younger than 35 with active or convalescent COVID-19. In DNA, the CDR3 is TGTGCCAGCAGCCGTTCGGATTCACCCCTCCACTTT. Protein sequence: CASSRSDSPLHF. Full variable domain (remainder filled in from reference TRBV9 and TRBJ1-6): DSGVTQTPKHLITATGQRVTLRCSPRSGDLSVYWYQQSLDQGLQFLIQYYNGEERAKGNILERFSAQQFPDLHSELNLSSLELGDSALYFCASSRSDSPLHFGNGTRLTVT.